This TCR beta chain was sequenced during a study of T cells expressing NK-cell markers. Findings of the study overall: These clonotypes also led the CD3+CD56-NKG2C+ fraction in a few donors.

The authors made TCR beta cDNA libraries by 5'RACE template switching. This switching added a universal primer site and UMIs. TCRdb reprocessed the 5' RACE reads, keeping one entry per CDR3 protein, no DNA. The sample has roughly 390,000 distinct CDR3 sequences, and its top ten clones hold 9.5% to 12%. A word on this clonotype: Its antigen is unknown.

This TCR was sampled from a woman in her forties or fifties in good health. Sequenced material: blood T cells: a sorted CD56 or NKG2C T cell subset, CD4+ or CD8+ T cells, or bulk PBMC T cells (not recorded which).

CDR3 amino acids: CASSQDMLETYEQYF. This chain joins TRBV4-1 and TRBJ2-7. CDR3 length equals 15 residues. Germline CDR1 and CDR2: MGHRA and YSYEKL.